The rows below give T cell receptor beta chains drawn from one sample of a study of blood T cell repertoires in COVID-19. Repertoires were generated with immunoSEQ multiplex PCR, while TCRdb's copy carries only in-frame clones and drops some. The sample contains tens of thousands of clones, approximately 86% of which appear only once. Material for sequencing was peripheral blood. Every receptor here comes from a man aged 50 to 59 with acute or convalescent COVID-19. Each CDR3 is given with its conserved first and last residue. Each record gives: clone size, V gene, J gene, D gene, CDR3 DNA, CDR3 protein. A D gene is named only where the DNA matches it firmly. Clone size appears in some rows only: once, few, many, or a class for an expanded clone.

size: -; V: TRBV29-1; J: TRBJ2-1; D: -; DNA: TGCAGCGGCGTTGGGGGCCCCCAATCCCAAGGCCCCAATGAGCAGTTCTTC; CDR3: CSGVGGPQSQGPNEQFF
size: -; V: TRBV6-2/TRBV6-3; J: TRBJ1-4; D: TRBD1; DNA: TGTGCCAGCAGCCTGGGACAGTCGGGCGAAAAACTGTTTTTT; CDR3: CASSLGQSGEKLFF
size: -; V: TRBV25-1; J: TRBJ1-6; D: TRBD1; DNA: TGTGCCAGCAGTGAACAGGGGGCAGGAAATTCACCCCTCCACTTT; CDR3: CASSEQGAGNSPLHF
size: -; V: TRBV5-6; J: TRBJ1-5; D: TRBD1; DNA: TGTGCCAGCAGCTCGGACGGGACAGGCAATCAGCCCCAGCATTTT; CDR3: CASSSDGTGNQPQHF
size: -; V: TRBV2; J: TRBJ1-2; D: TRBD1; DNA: TGTGCCAGCAGTGGGGACAGGGTGAACTATGGCTACACCTTC; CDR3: CASSGDRVNYGYTF
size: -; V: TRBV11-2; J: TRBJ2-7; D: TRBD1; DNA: TGTGCCGCCGGAGGACAGGGGTACGAGCAGTACTTC; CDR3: CAAGGQGYEQYF
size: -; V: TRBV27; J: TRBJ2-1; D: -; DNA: TGTGCCAGCAGTTTAGGTATGGTCCGGACTCCTCTCGAGCAGTTCTTC; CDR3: CASSLGMVRTPLEQFF
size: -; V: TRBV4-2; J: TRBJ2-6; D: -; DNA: TGTGCCAGCAGCCAAGAGGGGAGTGTCTCTGGGGCCAACGTCCTGACTTTC; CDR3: CASSQEGSVSGANVLTF
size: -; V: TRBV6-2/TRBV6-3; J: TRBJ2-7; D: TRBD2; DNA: TGTGCCAGCAGCAAAATTGGTCTAGCGGGAGGCGGCGAGCAGTACTTC; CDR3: CASSKIGLAGGGEQYF
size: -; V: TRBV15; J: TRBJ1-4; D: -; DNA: TGTGCCACCAGCAGAGTTATGGGGGGAGATGAAAAACTGTTTTTT; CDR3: CATSRVMGGDEKLFF
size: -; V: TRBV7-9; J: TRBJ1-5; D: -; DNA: TGTGCCAGCAGCTTATCCCAAGGAGGGAGCCAGCCCCAGCATTTT; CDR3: CASSLSQGGSQPQHF
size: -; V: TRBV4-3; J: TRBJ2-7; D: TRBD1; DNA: TGCGCCAGCAGCCAAGTGGGACAGGGAGCCTACGAGCAGTACTTC; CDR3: CASSQVGQGAYEQYF
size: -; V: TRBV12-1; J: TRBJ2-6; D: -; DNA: TGTGCCAGCAGCTTCATCCCTATGGGACATCCGGCTGGCGGTGGTGGGGCCAACGTCCTGACTTTC; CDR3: CASSFIPMGHPAGGGGANVLTF
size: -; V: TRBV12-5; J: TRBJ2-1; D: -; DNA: TGTGCTAGTGGTACTTATCTTAGCTCCTACAATGAGCAGTTCTTC; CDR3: CASGTYLSSYNEQFF
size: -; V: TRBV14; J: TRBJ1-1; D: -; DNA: TGTGCCAGCAGCAGCCAGGGGAACACTGAAGCTTTCTTT; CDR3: CASSSQGNTEAFF
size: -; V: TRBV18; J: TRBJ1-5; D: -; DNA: TGTGCCAGCTCACCACACAGGGACCAGCCCCAGCATTTT; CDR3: CASSPHRDQPQHF
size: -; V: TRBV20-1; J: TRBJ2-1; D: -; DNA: TGCAGTGCGCCCGGGTATGAGCAGTTCTTC; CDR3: CSAPGYEQFF
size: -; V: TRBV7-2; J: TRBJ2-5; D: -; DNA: TGTGCCAGCAGCTTGGTACCCGGGTACGAGACCCAGTACTTC; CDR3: CASSLVPGYETQYF
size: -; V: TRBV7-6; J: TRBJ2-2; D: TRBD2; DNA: TGTGCCAGCAGCTGGACTAGCGGGAGCACCGGGGAGCTGTTTTTT; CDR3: CASSWTSGSTGELFF
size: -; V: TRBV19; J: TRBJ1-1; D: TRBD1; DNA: TGTGCCAGTAGTTCCACGACAGGGGGGAACACTGAAGCTTTCTTT; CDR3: CASSSTTGGNTEAFF
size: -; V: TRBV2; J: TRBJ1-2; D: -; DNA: TGTGCCAGCAGTGACCAGGCCCTAGCATTTTATGGCTACACCTTC; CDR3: CASSDQALAFYGYTF
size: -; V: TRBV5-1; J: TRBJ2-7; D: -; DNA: TGCGCCAGCAGCTCTTACCAGGGTAATGAGGAGCAGTACTTC; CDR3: CASSSYQGNEEQYF
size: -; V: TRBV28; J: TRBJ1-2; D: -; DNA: TGTGCCAGCAGTTTCCTGGGCCTCTCTAACTATGGCTACACCTTC; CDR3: CASSFLGLSNYGYTF
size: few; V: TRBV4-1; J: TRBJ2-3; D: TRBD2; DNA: TGCGCCAGCAGCCATGATGCCCGGACTAGCGGACGCACAGATACGCAGTATTTT; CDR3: CASSHDARTSGRTDTQYF
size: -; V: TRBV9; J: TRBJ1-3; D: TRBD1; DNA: TGTGCCAGCAGCTCCGGACAGGGTGGAGGAGGAGGCTCTGGAAACACCATATATTTT; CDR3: CASSSGQGGGGGSGNTIYF
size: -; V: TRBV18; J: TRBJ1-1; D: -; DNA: TGTGCCAGCTCACCAAGGGAGGGGAACACTGAAGCTTTCTTT; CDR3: CASSPREGNTEAFF
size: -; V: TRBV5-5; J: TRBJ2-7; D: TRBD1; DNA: TGTGCCAGCAGCTGGCTGGACCTCAGGGGGGAGCAGTACTTC; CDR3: CASSWLDLRGEQYF
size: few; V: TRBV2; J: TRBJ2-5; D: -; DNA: TGTGCCAGCAGTGAGGGCAGGGCACAAGAGACCCAGTACTTC; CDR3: CASSEGRAQETQYF
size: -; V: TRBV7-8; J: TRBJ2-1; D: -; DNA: TGTGCCAGCAGCTTAGGAGGGACACCCAACCGCAATGAGCAGTTCTTC; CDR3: CASSLGGTPNRNEQFF
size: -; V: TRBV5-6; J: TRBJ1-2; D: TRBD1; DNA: TGTGCCAGCAGCTTGGTGACAGGGGTATGGTATGGCTACACCTTC; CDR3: CASSLVTGVWYGYTF
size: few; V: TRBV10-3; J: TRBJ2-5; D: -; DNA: TGTGCCATCAATCCGGGACAACCCCAGGAGACCCAGTACTTC; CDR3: CAINPGQPQETQYF